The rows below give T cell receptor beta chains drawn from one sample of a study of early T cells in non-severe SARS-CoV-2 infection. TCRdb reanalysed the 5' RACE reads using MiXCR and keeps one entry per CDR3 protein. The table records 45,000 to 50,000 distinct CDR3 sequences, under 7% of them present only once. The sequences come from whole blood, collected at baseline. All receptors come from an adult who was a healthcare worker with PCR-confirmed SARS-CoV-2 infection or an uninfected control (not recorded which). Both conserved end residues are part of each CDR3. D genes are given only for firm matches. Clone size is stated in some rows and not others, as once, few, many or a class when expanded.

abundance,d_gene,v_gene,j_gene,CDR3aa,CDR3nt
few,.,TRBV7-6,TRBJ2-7,CASSSPEGVWDYEQYF,TGTGCCAGCAGCTCCCCCGAGGGGGTCTGGGACTACGAGCAGTACTTC
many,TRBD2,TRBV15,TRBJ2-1,CATSRDYRRGFSYNEQFF,TGTGCCACCAGCAGAGATTACCGGCGGGGGTTCTCCTACAATGAGCAGTTCTTC
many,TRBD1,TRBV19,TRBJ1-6,CASSIQGVRSTYNSPLHF,TGTGCCAGTAGTATACAGGGGGTAAGATCGACCTATAATTCACCCCTCCACTTT
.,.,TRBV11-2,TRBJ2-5,CASRPEEGVETQYF,TGTGCCAGCAGACCAGAAGAGGGGGTGGAGACCCAGTACTTC
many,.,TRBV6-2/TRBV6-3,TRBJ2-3,CASSYGGATDTQYF,TGTGCCAGCAGTTACGGGGGGGCCACAGATACGCAGTATTTT
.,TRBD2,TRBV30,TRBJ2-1,CAWVRTGTSGVRNEQFF,TGTGCCTGGGTCCGTACCGGGACTAGCGGGGTGAGGAATGAGCAGTTCTTC
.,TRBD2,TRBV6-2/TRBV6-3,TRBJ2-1,CASISGGATYNEQFF,TGTGCCAGCATTAGCGGGGGAGCTACCTACAATGAGCAGTTCTTC
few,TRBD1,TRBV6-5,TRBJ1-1,CASSGGQGRVNTEAFF,TGTGCCAGCAGTGGCGGACAGGGTCGGGTGAACACTGAAGCTTTCTTT
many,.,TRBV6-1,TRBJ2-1,CASSEIYGQGGYNEQFF,TGTGCCAGCAGTGAAATTTATGGGCAGGGGGGCTACAATGAGCAGTTCTTC
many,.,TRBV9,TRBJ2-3,CASSVDGSTDTQYF,TGTGCCAGCAGCGTAGACGGTTCCACAGATACGCAGTATTTT
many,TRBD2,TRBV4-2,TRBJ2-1,CASSQDSSGGGNEQFF,TGTGCCAGCAGCCAAGATTCAAGCGGGGGGGGCAATGAGCAGTTCTTC
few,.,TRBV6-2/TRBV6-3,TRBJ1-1,CASSPRAGYTEAFF,TGTGCCAGCAGCCCTAGAGCAGGGTACACTGAAGCTTTCTTT
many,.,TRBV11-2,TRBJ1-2,CASSSLRDWVYGYTF,TGTGCCAGCAGCTCCCTCAGGGATTGGGTCTATGGCTACACCTTC
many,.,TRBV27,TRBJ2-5,CASSLAWGIQETQYF,TGTGCCAGCAGTTTAGCGTGGGGAATCCAAGAGACCCAGTACTTC
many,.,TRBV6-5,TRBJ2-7,CASSYYGRDYEQYF,TGTGCCAGCAGTTACTACGGCAGAGATTACGAGCAGTACTTC
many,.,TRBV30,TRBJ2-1,CAWSAGQQFF,TGTGCCTGGAGCGCGGGACAGCAGTTCTTC
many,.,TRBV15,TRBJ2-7,CATSRDRGAGEQYF,TGTGCCACCAGCAGAGATCGTGGGGCTGGGGAGCAGTACTTC
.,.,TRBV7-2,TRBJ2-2,CASSFRYGVNTGELFF,TGTGCCAGCAGCTTTCGATACGGGGTGAACACCGGGGAGCTGTTTTTT
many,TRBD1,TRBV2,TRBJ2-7,CASSDGPGGVYEQYF,TGTGCCAGCAGTGACGGGCCAGGGGGCGTCTACGAGCAGTACTTC
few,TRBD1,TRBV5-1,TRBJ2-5,CASGTEETQYF,TGCGCCAGCGGGACAGAAGAGACCCAGTACTTC
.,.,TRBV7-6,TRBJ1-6,CASSLGGGNSPLHF,TGTGCCAGCAGCTTAGGGGGGGGTAATTCACCCCTCCACTTT
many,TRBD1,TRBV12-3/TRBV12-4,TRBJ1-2,CASSFGGGVYGYTF,TGTGCCAGCAGTTTCGGAGGGGGCGTGTATGGCTACACCTTC
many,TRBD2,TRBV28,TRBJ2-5,CASSFQRGGLETQYF,TGTGCCAGCAGTTTCCAGCGGGGGGGCCTCGAGACCCAGTACTTC
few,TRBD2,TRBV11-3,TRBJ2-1,CASSLSSGGATYNEQFF,TGTGCCAGCAGCTTGTCTAGCGGGGGGGCTACCTACAATGAGCAGTTCTTC
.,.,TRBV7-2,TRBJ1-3,CASSLGGAASGNTIYF,TGTGCCAGCAGCTTAGGGGGGGCAGCCTCTGGAAACACCATATATTTT
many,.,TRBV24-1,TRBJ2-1,CATSEVGNEQFF,TGTGCCACCAGTGAGGTCGGCAATGAGCAGTTCTTC
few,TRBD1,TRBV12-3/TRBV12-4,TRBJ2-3,CASSTDRGHSTDTQYF,TGTGCCAGCAGTACAGACAGGGGGCATAGCACAGATACGCAGTATTTT
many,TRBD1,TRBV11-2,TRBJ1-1,CASSPYRGGVRSTEAFF,TGTGCCAGCAGCCCTTACAGGGGGGGCGTTCGGAGCACTGAAGCTTTCTTT
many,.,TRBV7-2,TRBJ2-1,CASSPGQYNEQFF,TGTGCCAGCAGCCCAGGGCAATACAATGAGCAGTTCTTC
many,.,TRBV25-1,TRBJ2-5,CASSGTIPETQYF,TGTGCCAGCAGTGGGACCATCCCCGAGACCCAGTACTTC